Each of the 22 T cell receptor beta chains below was sequenced from the same sample in a study of blood T cell repertoires in COVID-19. Profiled with immunoSEQ multiplex PCR; TCRdb holds only in-frame clones, not every one. This table has approximately 170,000 clones, roughly 80% appearing once. Sequenced: PBMCs or T cells enriched from blood (not recorded which). Receptor source: a woman aged 45-60 years who had recovered from COVID-19.

As DNA, the CDR3 is TGTGCCAGCAGCTGGGGGACAGCCCTGTACACCGGGGAGCTGTTTTTT. Translation: CASSWGTALYTGELFF. This sequence joins TRBV5-6 and TRBJ2-2, with 7 bases matching TRBD1. The V and J ends lost 3 bases and 3 bases, in that order; junction bases with no gene match: 8. Germline V gene data show CDR1 as SGHDT and CDR2 as YYEEEE. The CDR3 runs 16 residues.

The gene calls are TRBV7-2 and TRBJ2-6, with TRBD1 matching over 8 bases. Germline V gene data show CDR1 as SGHTA and CDR2 as FQGNSA. J was trimmed by 0 bases and V by 5 bases; bases with no gene match: 9. The CDR3 has 18 residues. CDR3 nucleotides: TGTGCCAGCAGCACCCGCGGACAGGGAGGCTCTGGGGCCAACGTCCTGACTTTC. Its protein product is CASSTRGQGGSGANVLTF.

CDR3 coding DNA: TGTGCCAGCAGCCGGACAGGGATACCCTACGAGCAGTACTTC. This sequence encodes CASSRTGIPYEQYF. The V and J genes are TRBV7-9 and TRBJ2-7, with 8 bases lining up with TRBD1. Germline values: CDR1 SEHNR, CDR2 FQNEAQ (reference sequence). The ends lost 5 bases at V and 2 bases at J; junction bases unmatched: 5. This CDR3 is built from 14 residues.

The gene calls are TRBV5-1 and TRBJ2-3, with 8 positions matching TRBD1. Trimming removed 1 base from V and 0 bases from J; junction bases left unmatched: 4. Germline V lookup: CDR1 SGHRS, CDR2 YFSETQ. The CDR3 extends over 16 amino acids. In DNA, the CDR3 is TGCGCCAGCAGCTTGAGGGGACAGGAGAGCACAGATACGCAGTATTTT. Amino acids: CASSLRGQESTDTQYF. Based on the CDR3 plus reference TRBV5-1 and TRBJ2-3, the full variable domain is KAGVTQTPRYLIKTRGQQVTLSCSPISGHRSVSWYQQTPGQGLQFLFEYFSETQRNKGNFPGRFSGRQFSNSRSEMNVSTLELGDSALYLCASSLRGQESTDTQYFGPGTRLTVL.

This clone was seen only a few times. CDR3 in amino acids: CASSTDNSYEQYF. CDR3 nucleotides: TGCGCCAGCAGCACCGACAACTCCTACGAGCAGTACTTC. This sequence joins TRBV5-1 and TRBJ2-7; D gene uncertain. V lost 4 bases and J lost 0, with 8 bases in between. The germline CDR1 and CDR2 sequences are SGHRS and YFSETQ. CDR3 length equals 13 residues.

The chain employs TRBV18 and TRBJ2-5; D might be TRBD2 (6 bases). The germline V gene has CDR1 KGHSH and CDR2 LQKENI. CDR3 length: 17 amino acids. Trimming stripped 6 bases from V and 2 bases from J, with 22 bases between. The CDR3 loop reads CASSPRARDSLQETQYF. Written as DNA, the CDR3 is TGTGCCAGCTCTCCCCGGGCGAGGGACTCCCTTCAAGAGACCCAGTACTTC.

The chain is built from TRBV7-3 and TRBJ2-7, with D possibly TRBD2 on 6 matching bases. The CDR3 spans 14 residues. The germline CDR1 and CDR2 sequences are SGHTA and FQGTGA. V was cut by 3 bases and J by 0 bases, with 9 bases left in between. The CDR3 spells CASSLAGSSYEQYF. CDR3 DNA: TGTGCCAGCAGCTTGGCGGGAAGCTCCTACGAGCAGTACTTC.

This clone came up once. This chain joins TRBV23-1 and TRBJ1-1; TRBD1 might be the D (5 bases). TRBV23-1 is noted as an ORF with a role that remains uncertain. Trimming cost V 3 bases and J 4 bases, with 18 bases left between them. The CDR3 sequence is 16 residues long. CDR3 amino acids: CASSQDIRRRGTEAFF. As DNA, the CDR3 is TGCGCCAGCAGTCAGGACATACGGCGAAGGGGCACTGAAGCTTTCTTT.

J is TRBJ2-7 and V is TRBV25-1; the match to TRBD1 covers 9 bases. V shed 1 base, J shed 1 base, and the junction held 5 bases outside the gene matches. The V gene's germline CDR1 is MGHDK and CDR2 SYGVNS. The CDR3 is 16 amino acids. In nucleotides, the CDR3 is TGTGCCAGCAGTGAATGGGGGGGGACAGGGTCCTACGAGCAGTACTTC. Protein product: CASSEWGGTGSYEQYF.

The V and J genes are TRBV21-1 and TRBJ2-1; the table's D call TRBD2 went unverified against the DNA. TRBV21-1 is deemed a pseudogene. The CDR3 covers 19 residues. The CDR3 is CASSNLAGEPSTPYNEQFF. The CDR3 DNA reads as TGTGCCAGCAGCAATCTAGCGGGAGAACCGAGTACACCCTACAATGAGCAGTTCTTC.

The V gene is TRBV5-4, the J gene TRBJ2-3; a weak D match, TRBD1 (6 bases). Trimming removed 0 bases at V and 6 bases at J, with 11 bases between. Germline values: CDR1 SGHNT, CDR2 YYREEE (reference sequence). The CDR3 extends over 14 amino acids. The CDR3 loop is CASSLVGAADTQYF. For the CDR3, the DNA is TGTGCCAGCAGCTTGGTGGGGGCAGCGGATACGCAGTATTTT.

This chain connects TRBV6-1 to TRBJ2-1; TRBD1 matches 8 bases. Trimming cost V 3 bases and J 5 bases; bases outside gene matches: 9. CDR1 is MNHNS and CDR2 is SASEGT in the germline V gene. The CDR3 contains 16 residues. In DNA form, the CDR3 reads TGTGCCAGCAGTGACCCCCCTGGGACAGGAAACAATGAGCAGTTCTTC. It encodes CASSDPPGTGNNEQFF.

V and J are TRBV6-5 and TRBJ1-5, with TRBD1 as a possible D gene (5 bases). Looked up from germline, CDR1 is MNHEY and CDR2 is SVGAGI. The CDR3 totals 15 residues. V lost 6 bases and J lost 7, with 19 bases in between. In DNA, the CDR3 is TGTGCCAGCAGCTCGCAAGGGGAAGCAGGACAGCCCCAGCATTTT. Translation gives CASSSQGEAGQPQHF.

The rearrangement uses TRBV21-1 and TRBJ1-4; the table assigns TRBD1, which was not confirmed against the DNA. TRBV21-1 is reported as a pseudogene. The CDR3 spans 14 residues. DNA of the CDR3: TGTGCCAGCAGCACCGGGACAGGTAACGAAAAACTGTTTTTT. It translates to CASSTGTGNEKLFF.

The sample holds a few counts of this clone. The chain couples TRBV6-5 to TRBJ2-1; D not resolved. The CDR3 has 12 residues. Germline V CDR1 and CDR2: MNHEY, SVGAGI. With 8 bases removed from V and 7 bases from J, the gap between germline ends came to 12 bases. The CDR3 coding sequence is TGTGCCAGCTCGAACGACGGGAATGAGCAGTTCTTC. Its protein product is CASSNDGNEQFF.

The chain has TRBV5-5 and TRBJ1-2; D is perhaps TRBD1 (6 bases). The CDR3 length is 17 residues. Germline CDR1 reads SGHKS; CDR2 reads YYEKEE (reference sequence). V lost 5 bases to trimming and J lost 1 base, with 21 bases between them. The CDR3 DNA sequence: TGTGCCAGCAGTTCCCGGGGGGCCGGGTCGTATAACTATGGCTACACCTTC. Its protein product is CASSSRGAGSYNYGYTF.

For the CDR3, the DNA is TGTGCCAGCAGCTCCACCAGCGGGGGGGCGTACTATGAGCAGTTCTTC. It codes for CASSSTSGGAYYEQFF. The chain uses TRBV7-9 and TRBJ2-1; 10 positions match TRBD2. The ends lost 4 bases at V and 8 bases at J; junction bases unmatched: 11. Germline values: CDR1 SEHNR, CDR2 FQNEAQ (reference sequence). CDR3 size: 16 residues.

V and J are TRBV29-1 and TRBJ2-7; 11 positions match TRBD2. Germline V gene lookup returns CDR1 SQVTM and CDR2 ANQGSEA. The CDR3 totals 15 residues. V trimming: 4 bases; J trimming: 3 bases; junction bases outside the gene matches: 8. CDR3 sequence: CSVGLSTSGDYEQYF. The DNA of the CDR3 is TGCAGCGTTGGCCTATCGACTAGCGGGGACTACGAGCAGTACTTC.

This sequence joins TRBV11-2 and TRBJ1-3; D remains unclear. Germline V CDR1 and CDR2: SGHAT, FQNNGV. The CDR3 is 14 amino acids. The V and J ends lost 5 bases and 6 bases respectively, with 14 bases between them. This chain's CDR3 is CASSIQGSANTIYF. The CDR3 DNA follows: TGTGCCAGCAGCATCCAAGGGAGCGCAAACACCATATATTTT.

In this sample, this clone turned up a few times. The CDR3 protein is CASRPLAGRTGELFF. The CDR3 nucleotides are TGTGCCAGCAGACCTTTAGCGGGCCGCACCGGGGAGCTGTTTTTT. The rearrangement uses TRBV27 and TRBJ2-2; 7 bases are a match to TRBD2. V lost 6 bases and J lost 4; bases outside the gene matches: 8. From germline, CDR1 is MNHEY and CDR2 SMNVEV (reference sequence). This CDR3 is 15 amino acids long.

The gene calls are TRBV5-6 and TRBJ1-2; TRBD1 aligns across 7 bases. V dropped 7 bases and J dropped 7; count of bases not matched to a gene: 10. Germline V gene data show CDR1 as SGHDT and CDR2 as YYEEEE. This CDR3 is built from 13 residues. In DNA form, the CDR3 reads TGTGCCAGCGCCCGGCGACAGGGTGGTGGCTACACCTTC. Encoded protein: CASARRQGGGYTF.

V and J are TRBV9 and TRBJ1-4; D is unresolved. The V gene lost 4 bases and the J gene lost 7 bases, with 17 bases spanning the gap. CDR1 and CDR2 from the germline V gene are SGDLS and YYNGEE. The CDR3 sequence is 15 residues long. CDR3 coding DNA: TGTGCCAGCAGCCCCTACACGTCTACGGGTGAAAAACTGTTTTTT. Translated: CASSPYTSTGEKLFF.